The T cell receptor beta chain under discussion was sequenced for a study of shared clonotypes between healthy human individuals. On the study more broadly: The plates for each donor numbered three CD4 naive, three CD4 memory, two CD8 naive and one CD8 memory.

Findings of the study overall: Compared with clonotypes that all four donors shared, non-shared clonotypes had lower generation probabilities.

The length of the CDR3 is 14 residues. Several immunoSEQ 96-well plates shared each subset's DNA, each plate a replicate. The authors' processing: Junction-only sequences without quality scores were provided by ImmunoSEQ, so filtering was different. Sequenced by immunoSEQ multiplex PCR; TCRdb stores in-frame clones only, minus some. D and trimming come from the DNA, and the V and J calls and clone size come from that table. The repertoire holds 300,000 to 400,000 clones, with over 65% as singletons. This clone showed up just a few times. Its antigen is not known. This TCR was sampled from a man younger than 45 in good health. The specimen was memory CD4+ T cells sorted from blood. Sample subset: CD45RA-negative fraction. The V gene is TRBV21-1, the J gene TRBJ1-1; TRBD1, the table's D call, lacks a check against the DNA. TRBV21-1 is assigned pseudogene status. CDR3 nucleotides: TGTGCCAGCAGCAACGACAGGGTGAACACTGAAGCTTTCTTT. It is translated as CASSNDRVNTEAFF.